This T cell receptor beta chain was observed in a study of OX40 agonist ivuxolimab in advanced cancers. Study background: Patients were given ivuxolimab, an antibody that agonizes OX40 (CD134). Averaging about 60 years in age, with a range of about 23 to 90, the cohort was approximately 83% male.

There are 15 residues in the CDR3. After removal of 3 bases from V and 4 bases from J, the junction contained 8 bases not matched to a gene. Germline CDR1 is SGDLS and CDR2 is YYNGEE. Some clones are missing from TCRdb's copy, which holds only in-frame ones; the method was immunoSEQ multiplex PCR. The repertoire holds fewer than 65,000 clones, with around 90% as singletons. The chain has TRBV9 and TRBJ1-2; the match to TRBD1 covers 8 bases. The input for sequencing was CD4+ or CD8+ T cells sorted from blood, taken in a trial of the OX40 agonist ivuxolimab. This TCR was recovered from an adult with an advanced solid tumor such as melanoma, head and neck, liver or kidney cancer. The CDR3 spells CASSGQGRGLYGYTF. As DNA, the CDR3 is TGTGCCAGCAGCGGACAGGGCAGGGGGCTCTATGGCTACACCTTC.